These 26 T cell receptor beta chains share one sample of origin, sequenced in a study of T cell responses to AZD1222 COVID-19 vaccine (dated by TCRdb to the early 2020s). In the paper's terms, the time point label means: about 28 days (+/-7) after the second vaccine dose. Library preparation employed the immunoSEQ multiplex PCR assay. TCRdb took over this immuneACCESS table, retaining in-frame rearrangements with V and J assigned. Such tables are incomplete; in checked studies, under half of the missing clones stem from an unresolved V gene, and the remainder is unexplained. This sample lists over 110,000 clones; about 90% were detected once. 9% to 9.5% of the sample lies in the top ten. Sequencing used peripheral blood, obtained 28 days after the second AZD1222 dose. These receptors originate from an adult who received the AZD1222 COVID-19 vaccine.

With respect to this clone: One end of the junction does not line up with germline, which may come from a read error. J is TRBJ2-6 and V is TRBV7-7, with 7 nucleotides matching TRBD2. CDR3 size: 16 residues. Germline values: CDR1 SSHAT, CDR2 FNYEAQ (reference sequence). DNA for the CDR3: TGTGCTAGCAGCCCCTCGGGGGGTTCTGGGGCCAACGTCCTGACTTTC. Residues: CASSPSGGSGANVLTF.

The chain has TRBV6-6 and TRBJ1-4; TRBD1 aligns across 9 bases. CDR3 length equals 14 residues. V gave up 5 bases and J gave up 7 bases; unmatched junction bases: 5. Looked up from germline, CDR1 is MNHNY and CDR2 is SVGAGI (reference sequence). The CDR3 sequence: CASSTGTGREKLFF. The CDR3 nucleotides are TGTGCCAGCAGTACCGGGACAGGGCGTGAAAAACTGTTTTTT.

J is TRBJ2-1 and V is TRBV6-5, with 8 bases lining up with TRBD2. The CDR3 covers 16 residues. The germline gives CDR1 MNHEY, CDR2 SVGAGI. Germline trimming cut 2 bases from V and 6 bases from J; bases unmatched to any gene: 9. DNA of the CDR3: TGTGCCAGCAGTTACCCGGGGCTAGCGGGTTTCAATGAGCAGTTCTTC. Its translation: CASSYPGLAGFNEQFF.

This clone was detected a few times. The chain carries TRBV4-3 and TRBJ2-5; D gene uncertain. Trimming took off 0 bases at V and 4 bases at J, with 12 bases between the two ends. The CDR3 contains 15 residues. In germline, CDR1 is LGHNA, CDR2 YSLEER. CDR3 coding DNA: TGCGCCAGCAGCCAAGATCAGAGCGAGCGAGAGACCCAGTACTTC. Translated: CASSQDQSERETQYF.

The V gene is TRBV14, the J gene TRBJ2-1; D is uncertain. This CDR3 has 12 amino acids. V lost 5 bases to trimming and J lost 7 bases, with 9 bases between them. The germline CDR1 and CDR2 sequences are SGHDN and FVKESK. CDR3 sequence (DNA): TGTGCCAGCAGCATCGACTCAAATGAGCAGTTCTTC. This encodes CASSIDSNEQFF.

The sample holds a few counts of this clone. The chain uses TRBV19 and TRBJ2-2; no definite D call. The CDR3 runs 12 residues. CDR1 is LNHDA, CDR2 SQIVND, per germline (reference sequence). The ends were cut back, 5 bases at V and 7 bases at J, with 8 bases in the middle. For the CDR3, the DNA is TGTGCCAGTAGTTTCTTAGACGGGGAGCTGTTTTTT. Protein sequence: CASSFLDGELFF.

The chain joins TRBV7-8 to TRBJ2-1; no firm D call. CDR1 is SGHVS, CDR2 FQNEAQ, per germline. Trimming took 0 bases from V and 5 from J, leaving 5 bases between them. CDR3 length: 13 residues. Written as DNA, the CDR3 is TGTGCCAGCAGCTTAGCGCAGGACAATGAGCAGTTCTTC. It yields the protein CASSLAQDNEQFF.

This clone was detected only a few times. This chain uses TRBV3-1 (or the pseudogene TRBV3-2) with TRBJ2-7, with D possibly TRBD2 on 6 matching bases. The CDR3 loop spans 14 amino acids. Trimming left V 1 base short and J 7 bases short, with 14 bases between. From germline, CDR1 is LGHDT and CDR2 YNNKEL (reference sequence). CDR3 sequence reads: CASSQAGTPGEQYF. The CDR3 nucleotides read TGTGCCAGCAGCCAAGCAGGGACTCCAGGGGAGCAGTACTTC.

The rearrangement links TRBV25-1 to TRBJ2-1; 9 bases map to TRBD2. Germline-derived CDR1 and CDR2 are MGHDK and SYGVNS. Unmatched junction bases numbered 5, after V lost 4 bases and J lost 4 bases. The CDR3 length is 15 residues. As DNA, the CDR3 is TGTGCCAGCAGTGGCTCCACTAGCGGGTACAATGAGCAGTTCTTC. Amino acid sequence: CASSGSTSGYNEQFF.

This rearrangement joins TRBV10-3 to TRBJ1-6, with TRBD1 matching over 11 bases. The CDR3 totals 18 residues. V was clipped by 1 base and J by 0 bases; unmatched bases: 2. Germline values: CDR1 ENHRY, CDR2 SYGVKD. DNA for the CDR3: TGTGCCATCAGTGAGTTCGGGACAGGGGGCTCCTATAATTCACCCCTCCACTTT. Translation: CAISEFGTGGSYNSPLHF.

The chain uses TRBV5-6 and TRBJ1-4; D may be TRBD1 (5 bases). The CDR3 sequence is 18 residues long. The V end lost 3 bases, the J end lost 0 bases, and 18 bases lay between the germline ends. Germline CDR1 is SGHDT and CDR2 is YYEEEE. CDR3 loop: CASSWWGGAGATNEKLFF. The CDR3 DNA sequence: TGTGCCAGCAGCTGGTGGGGAGGGGCCGGCGCAACTAATGAAAAACTGTTTTTT.

The chain employs TRBV6-2 or TRBV6-3 and TRBJ1-1, with D unclear. The V end was cut by 0 bases, the J end by 1 base, with 9 bases between. CDR1 and CDR2 (germline): MNHEY, SVGEGT. This CDR3 has 15 residues. This chain's CDR3 is CASSYSKGWNTEAFF. The DNA for the CDR3 is TGTGCCAGCAGTTACTCGAAAGGATGGAACACTGAAGCTTTCTTT.

The chain carries TRBV9 and TRBJ1-2; TRBD1 matches 7 bases. Germline V lookup: CDR1 SGDLS, CDR2 YYNGEE. The J segment lost 4 bases and the V segment lost 3 bases, leaving 9 bases of the junction unmatched. The CDR3 totals 15 residues. CDR3 amino acids: CASSGSDRVGYGYTF. The CDR3, as DNA: TGTGCCAGCAGCGGGAGCGACAGGGTTGGCTATGGCTACACCTTC.

Remarks on this clone: A read error may account for a junction end that differs from germline. This chain connects TRBV28 to TRBJ1-4; D might be TRBD1 (5 bases). CDR3 length: 15 residues. Germline CDR1 reads MDHEN; CDR2 reads SYDVKM. The CDR3 protein is CASSTGTAPNEQLFF. The CDR3 DNA follows: TGTGCCAGCAGTACCGGGACTGCCCCTAATGAACAACTGTTTTTT. The complete variable domain, with remaining parts taken from reference TRBV28 and TRBJ1-4, reads DVKVTQSSRYLVKRTGEKVFLECVQDMDHENMFWYRQDPGLGLRLIYFSYDVKMKEKGDIPEGYSVSREKKERFSLILESASTNQTSMYLCASSTGTAPNEQLFFGSGTQLSVL.

The rearrangement joins TRBV7-9 to TRBJ1-4; D remains unclear. Deletions cut 6 bases from V and 1 base from J, with 12 bases between. Germline V gene data show CDR1 as SEHNR and CDR2 as FQNEAQ (reference sequence). This CDR3 has 15 amino acids. CDR3 bases: TGTGCCAGCAGTCCTATACAGAGAACTAATGAAAAACTGTTTTTT. It codes for CASSPIQRTNEKLFF.

The chain recombines TRBV5-1 with TRBJ2-2, with 12 bases lining up with TRBD1. V shed 3 bases and J 8 bases; nucleotides not matched to a gene: 8. There are 16 residues in the CDR3. CDR1 SGHRS and CDR2 YFSETQ come from the germline V gene. In nucleotides, the CDR3 is TGCGCCAGCAGCTCCCCCGGGACAGGGGGCCGAGGGGAGCTGTTTTTT. Protein sequence: CASSSPGTGGRGELFF.

This clone was found once. The rearrangement joins TRBV7-6 to TRBJ2-5; possible D gene TRBD1, 6 bases. V lost 5 bases and J 4 bases, leaving 20 bases between the germline ends. The germline V gene has CDR1 SGHVS and CDR2 FNYEAQ. This CDR3 contains 16 residues. CDR3 residues: CASSPRDTQRTETQYF. The CDR3 DNA follows: TGTGCCAGCAGCCCCAGGGACACCCAACGAACAGAGACCCAGTACTTC.

This rearrangement joins TRBV6-5 to TRBJ2-5; D perhaps matches TRBD1 (6 bases). This CDR3 has 12 amino acids. Trimming took 0 bases from V and 13 from J, leaving 12 bases between them. Germline values: CDR1 MNHEY, CDR2 SVGAGI. CDR3 in DNA: TGTGCCAGCAGTTACTCGGGGGCGGACCGGTACTTC. Its translation is CASSYSGADRYF.

This chain links TRBV5-1 with TRBJ1-3; TRBD1 matches 7 bases. The CDR3 consists of 14 residues. Trimming cost V 3 bases and J 4 bases; bases outside gene matches: 4. CDR1 is SGHRS and CDR2 is YFSETQ in the germline V gene. CDR3 coding DNA: TGCGCCAGCAGCTGGGGGACAGAAGGAAACACCATATATTTT. Its translation is CASSWGTEGNTIYF.

The rearrangement links TRBV6-6 to TRBJ2-3; a weak D match, TRBD2 (5 bases). Germline V gives CDR1 MNHNY, CDR2 SVGAGI (reference sequence). The length of the CDR3 is 13 residues. The V and J ends lost 5 bases and 0 bases respectively, with 6 bases between them. The DNA of the CDR3 is TGTGCCAGCAGTGACTATAGCACAGATACGCAGTATTTT. Protein: CASSDYSTDTQYF.

This sequence joins TRBV7-9 and TRBJ2-1, with TRBD2 matching over 11 bases. Germline CDR1 reads SEHNR; CDR2 reads FQNEAQ (reference sequence). J was trimmed by 4 bases and V by 5 bases; bases with no gene match: 4. This CDR3 region has 15 residues. In DNA, the CDR3 is TGTGCCAGCAGCGCCGGGACTAGCGGTTACAATGAGCAGTTCTTC. Its translation: CASSAGTSGYNEQFF. Full variable domain (missing parts from reference TRBV7-9 and TRBJ2-1): DTGVSQNPRHKITKRGQNVTFRCDPISEHNRLYWYRQTLGQGPEFLTYFQNEAQLEKSRLLSDRFSAERPKGSFSTLEIQRTEQGDSAMYLCASSAGTSGYNEQFFGPGTRLTVL.

The J gene is TRBJ1-1, the V gene TRBV5-5; 10 bases align to TRBD1. After removal of 4 bases from V and 5 bases from J, the junction contained 14 bases not matched to a gene. From germline, CDR1 is SGHKS and CDR2 YYEKEE (reference sequence). The CDR3 is made up of 17 amino acids. DNA for the CDR3: TGTGCCAGCAGCCTGACGATAGGGACAGGGGCGACTACTGAAGCTTTCTTT. Protein sequence: CASSLTIGTGATTEAFF.

This chain uses TRBV4-1 with TRBJ1-2, with 8 bases identical to TRBD1. Germline CDR1 reads MGHRA; CDR2 reads YSYEKL. The CDR3 is made up of 16 amino acids. J was trimmed by 5 bases and V by 1 base; bases with no gene match: 9. The CDR3 spells CASSQVDTGGGYGYTF. CDR3 nucleotides: TGCGCCAGCAGCCAAGTGGATACAGGGGGGGGGTATGGCTACACCTTC.

This rearrangement joins TRBV2 to TRBJ1-5; weak D call: TRBD1 (5 bases). This CDR3 has 14 residues. Germline loops: CDR1 SNHLY, CDR2 FYNNEI. Trimming removed 6 bases from V and 3 bases from J, with 12 bases in between. CDR3 amino acids: CASSDQGSNQPQHF. In nucleotides, the CDR3 is TGTGCCAGCAGCGATCAGGGATCCAATCAGCCCCAGCATTTT.

The V and J genes are TRBV12-3 or TRBV12-4 and TRBJ1-5, with D possibly TRBD1 on 5 matching bases. Trimming stripped 5 bases from V and 7 bases from J, with 9 bases between. The CDR3 is 12 residues long. This CDR3 reads CASSRGQQPQHF. The CDR3 DNA sequence: TGTGCCAGCAGTAGGGGTCAGCAGCCCCAGCATTTT.

The chain carries TRBV2 and TRBJ2-1, with TRBD2 matching 9 bases. CDR3 size: 15 residues. Germline V lookup: CDR1 SNHLY, CDR2 FYNNEI. J lost 6 bases, V lost 3 bases, and 6 bases had no gene match. The CDR3 bases are TGTGCCAGCAGTGATACGCTAGCGGGAAGCAATGAGCAGTTCTTC. Translation gives CASSDTLAGSNEQFF. The whole variable domain, remainder taken from reference TRBV2 and TRBJ2-1, is EPEVTQTPSHQVTQMGQEVILRCVPISNHLYFYWYRQILGQKVEFLVSFYNNEISEKSEIFDDQFSVERPDGSNFTLKIRSTKLEDSAMYFCASSDTLAGSNEQFFGPGTRLTVL.